These T cell receptor beta chains were read from a single sample in a study of T cell repertoires in cytomegalovirus infection. TCRdb used MiXCR to reprocess the reads, holding one entry per CDR3 protein. The sample consists of over 100,000 distinct CDR3 sequences, 25% to 35% of them appearing once. Their antigen targets remain unknown. The sample here was CD8+ T cells from cultured PBMCs, taken from culture after CMV antigen stimulation. These receptors all stem from a human donor in good health (CMV status not recorded). Some clones in this sample may be carry-over from other donors' samples. Both conserved end residues are part of each CDR3. The D gene is left open where the match is weak. Where a row states a size, it is once, few, many or the class of an expanded clone; other rows omit it.

d_call	v_call	clone_size	j_call	cdr3_aa	cdr3_nt
.	TRBV7-2	many	TRBJ2-7	CASTRRFDKHSYEQYF	TGTGCCAGCACCCGGCGGTTCGACAAGCACTCCTACGAGCAGTACTTC
TRBD2	TRBV20-1	.	TRBJ2-7	CSAPRGGGFYEQYF	TGCAGTGCACCGAGGGGCGGGGGATTCTACGAGCAGTACTTC
.	TRBV12-3/TRBV12-4	few	TRBJ1-2	CASLEAGLNYGYTF	TGTGCCAGCCTGGAGGCAGGGCTGAACTATGGCTACACCTTC
.	TRBV7-6	few	TRBJ1-4	CASSPGLNEKLFF	TGTGCCAGCAGCCCAGGGCTCAATGAAAAACTGTTTTTT
.	TRBV28	few	TRBJ2-7	CASSENLGSPYEQYF	TGTGCCAGCAGTGAAAACTTGGGGTCCCCCTACGAGCAGTACTTC
.	TRBV10-3	.	TRBJ2-1	CAISESGVWQFF	TGTGCCATCAGTGAGTCGGGGGTTTGGCAGTTCTTC
.	TRBV7-8	many	TRBJ1-5	CASSLDRIQPQHF	TGTGCCAGCAGCCTCGACAGGATTCAGCCCCAGCATTTC
TRBD1	TRBV7-2	many	TRBJ1-2	CASSFTGGYGYTF	TGTGCCAGCAGCTTCACAGGGGGCTATGGCTACACCTTC
.	TRBV13	.	TRBJ1-6	CASSSQEDGLGSLHF	TGTGCCAGCAGCTCCCAAGAGGACGGCCTAGGTTCCCTCCACTTT
.	TRBV27	.	TRBJ1-2	CASDPDQRRANYGYTF	TGTGCCAGTGACCCCGATCAGCGGAGAGCTAACTATGGCTACACCTTC
.	TRBV5-6	many	TRBJ2-1	CASSRTEPRFYNEQFF	TGTGCCAGCAGCCGGACTGAGCCCCGTTTCTACAATGAGCAGTTCTTC
.	TRBV7-2	.	TRBJ2-5	CASQMGGPRRAQYF	TGTGCCAGCCAAATGGGCGGCCCCAGGAGGGCCCAGTACTTC
.	TRBV2	.	TRBJ1-2	CASSEGTPTNYGYTF	TGTGCCAGCAGTGAAGGCACCCCTACTAACTATGGCTACACCTTC
.	TRBV20-1	.	TRBJ2-7	CSASWDRAGEQYF	TGCAGTGCTAGCTGGGACCGGGCGGGAGAGCAGTACTTC
TRBD1	TRBV14	.	TRBJ2-7	CASSLGVGTGHEEQYF	TGTGCCAGCAGCCTAGGGGTTGGGACAGGCCATGAAGAGCAGTACTTC
TRBD1	TRBV7-8	few	TRBJ1-1	CASSLVPLGQLLNTEAFF	TGTGCCAGCAGCTTAGTTCCCCTGGGACAGTTGTTGAACACTGAAGCTTTCTTT
.	TRBV7-2	.	TRBJ1-5	CASSLVLMGNQPQHF	TGTGCCAGCAGCTTAGTCCTCATGGGCAATCAGCCCCAGCATTTT
TRBD1	TRBV9	.	TRBJ1-1	CASSTSPGQGRTMNTEAFF	TGTGCCAGCAGCACTAGCCCGGGACAGGGGCGGACTATGAACACTGAAGCTTTCTTT
TRBD1	TRBV27	once	TRBJ1-1	CANPTGQPMNTEAFF	TGTGCCAACCCTACGGGACAGCCCATGAACACTGAAGCTTTCTTT
.	TRBV11-2	.	TRBJ1-1	CASSFSSATEAFF	TGTGCCAGCAGCTTTTCGTCAGCCACTGAAGCTTTCTTT
.	TRBV9	.	TRBJ1-1	CASSSQGQLTEAFF	TGTGCCAGCAGCTCACAGGGTCAGCTCACTGAAGCTTTCTTT
.	TRBV5-6	many	TRBJ1-3	CASGQGQYGNTIYF	TGTGCCAGCGGCCAGGGGCAATATGGAAACACCATATATTTT
.	TRBV13	.	TRBJ2-6	CASSLLGERSGANVLTF	TGTGCCAGCAGCTTATTGGGCGAACGCTCTGGGGCCAACGTCCTGACTTTC
TRBD1	TRBV27	once	TRBJ2-2	CASSQGDTGELFF	TGTGCCAGCAGCCAGGGGGACACCGGGGAGCTGTTTTTT
.	TRBV4-1	few	TRBJ1-1	CASSPGHMNTEAFF	TGCGCCAGCAGCCCAGGGCATATGAACACTGAAGCTTTCTTT
.	TRBV18	.	TRBJ2-1	CASSPPTGSPYNEQFF	TGTGCCAGCTCACCACCGACAGGTTCTCCCTACAATGAGCAGTTCTTC
.	TRBV7-6	many	TRBJ2-7	CASSQGHSYEQYF	TGTGCCAGCAGCCAGGGGCACTCCTACGAGCAGTACTTC
.	TRBV20-1	.	TRBJ1-5	CSARDRPYNQPQHF	TGCAGTGCTAGAGACAGACCCTATAATCAGCCCCAGCATTTT
.	TRBV5-1	few	TRBJ2-2	CASSSPPSNTGELFF	TGCGCCAGCAGCTCCCCCCCCTCGAACACCGGGGAGCTGTTTTTT